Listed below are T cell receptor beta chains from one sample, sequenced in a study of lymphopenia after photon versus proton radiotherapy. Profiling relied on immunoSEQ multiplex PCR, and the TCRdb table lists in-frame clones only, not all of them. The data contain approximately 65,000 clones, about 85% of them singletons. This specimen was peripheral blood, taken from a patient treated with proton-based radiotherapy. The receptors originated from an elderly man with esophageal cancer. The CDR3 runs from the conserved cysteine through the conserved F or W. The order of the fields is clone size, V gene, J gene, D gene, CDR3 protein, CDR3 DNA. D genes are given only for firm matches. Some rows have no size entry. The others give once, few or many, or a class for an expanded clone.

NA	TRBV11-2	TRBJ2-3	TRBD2	CASSLRLAGVSDTQYF	TGTGCCAGCAGCTTACGGCTAGCGGGAGTATCAGATACGCAGTATTTT
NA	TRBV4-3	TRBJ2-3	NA	CASSQENIEWGSSTDTQYF	TGCGCCAGCAGCCAAGAAAACATCGAGTGGGGGAGTTCCACAGATACGCAGTATTTT
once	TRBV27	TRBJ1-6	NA	CATKVGYGNSPLHF	TGTGCCACCAAGGTGGGGTATGGTAATTCACCCCTCCACTTT
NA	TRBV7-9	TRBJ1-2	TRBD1	CASSFGQGDYGYTF	TGTGCCAGCAGCTTTGGACAGGGGGACTATGGCTACACCTTC
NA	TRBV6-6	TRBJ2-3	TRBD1	CASSAPWTGGTDTQYF	TGTGCCAGCAGTGCCCCGTGGACAGGCGGCACAGATACGCAGTATTTT
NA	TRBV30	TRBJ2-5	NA	CAWSAGLETQYF	TGTGCCTGGAGTGCGGGATTGGAGACCCAGTACTTC
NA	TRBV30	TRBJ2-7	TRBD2	CAWNPGLAVTYEQYF	TGTGCCTGGAACCCAGGACTAGCGGTAACCTACGAGCAGTACTTC
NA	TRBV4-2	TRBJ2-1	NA	CASSPLGAQGGGEQFF	TGTGCCAGCTCCCCCCTGGGGGCCCAGGGGGGCGGTGAGCAGTTCTTC
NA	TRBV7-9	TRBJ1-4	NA	CASSLDLNEKLFF	TGTGCCAGCAGCTTGGATCTCAATGAAAAACTGTTTTTT
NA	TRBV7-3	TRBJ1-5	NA	CASSQKDPTGFGNQPQHF	TGTGCCAGCAGCCAAAAGGACCCTACAGGGTTCGGCAATCAGCCCCAGCATTTT
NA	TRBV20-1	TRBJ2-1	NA	CSALRGDEQFF	TGCAGTGCTCTAAGGGGAGATGAGCAGTTCTTC
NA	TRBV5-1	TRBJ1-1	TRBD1	CASSRDRGWTEAFF	TGCGCCAGCAGCAGAGACAGGGGTTGGACTGAAGCTTTCTTT
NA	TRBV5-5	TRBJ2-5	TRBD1	CASSWRGQGSETQYF	TGTGCCAGCAGCTGGCGGGGACAGGGATCGGAGACCCAGTACTTC
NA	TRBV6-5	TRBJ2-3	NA	CASSSRQTTDTQYF	TGTGCCAGCAGTTCACGACAGACCACAGATACGCAGTATTTT
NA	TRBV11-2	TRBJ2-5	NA	CASSSQGFQETQYF	TGTGCCAGCAGCTCTCAGGGATTCCAAGAGACCCAGTACTTC
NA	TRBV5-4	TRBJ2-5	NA	CASSLDSLETQYF	TGTGCCAGCAGCTTGGACTCGCTGGAGACCCAGTACTTC
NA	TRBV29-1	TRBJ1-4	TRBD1	CSVEHRTGGLGEKLFF	TGCAGCGTTGAACATAGGACAGGGGGCTTGGGGGAAAAACTGTTTTTT
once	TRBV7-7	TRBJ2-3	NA	CASRPWAYSDTQYF	TGTGCTAGCAGACCCTGGGCCTATTCAGATACGCAGTATTTT
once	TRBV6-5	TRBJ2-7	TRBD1	CASSQPYLRGEQYF	TGTGCCAGCAGTCAACCCTACCTCAGGGGGGAGCAGTACTTC
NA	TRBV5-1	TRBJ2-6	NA	CASSLEGYGANVLTF	TGCGCCAGCAGCTTGGAAGGGTACGGGGCCAACGTCCTGACTTTC
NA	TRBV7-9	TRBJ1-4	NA	CASSSTGIATNEKLFF	TGTGCCAGCAGCTCGACAGGAATTGCAACTAATGAAAAACTGTTTTTT
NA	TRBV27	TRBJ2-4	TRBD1	CASKPLGQGGPGEVQYF	TGTGCCAGCAAACCCCTTGGACAGGGCGGTCCAGGGGAGGTTCAGTACTTC
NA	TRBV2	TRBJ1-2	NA	CASRGGGSGYGYTF	TGTGCCAGCAGGGGGGGAGGGAGTGGCTATGGCTACACCTTC
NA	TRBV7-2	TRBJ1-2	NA	CASSPRPGTRNYGYTF	TGTGCCAGCAGCCCAAGACCTGGGACAAGAAACTATGGCTACACCTTC
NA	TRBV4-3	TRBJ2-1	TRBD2	CASSQDPGLAGHNEQFF	TGCGCCAGCAGCCAAGATCCGGGACTAGCGGGCCACAATGAGCAGTTCTTC
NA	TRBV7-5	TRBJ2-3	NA	CASSMTSTDTQYF	TGTGCCAGCAGCATGACTAGCACAGATACGCAGTATTTT
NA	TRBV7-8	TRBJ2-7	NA	CASSPLSGPYEQYF	TGTGCCAGCAGCCCCTTGTCAGGGCCCTACGAGCAGTACTTC
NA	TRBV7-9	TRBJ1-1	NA	CASSLVLGLNTEAFF	TGTGCCAGCAGCTTAGTTTTGGGTTTAAACACTGAAGCTTTCTTT
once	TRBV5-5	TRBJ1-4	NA	CASSFLNEKLFF	TGTGCCAGCAGCTTTCTAAATGAAAAACTGTTTTTT